This TCR beta chain is drawn from a study of regulatory T cells in long-lasting Graves disease. This clonotype appeared many times. Time point described: newly diagnosed GD, antithyroid drugs for less than 3 months. RNA isolated from PBMCs was used to make the TCR library. V was clipped by 2 bases and J by 6 bases, with 8 bases between them. In germline, CDR1 is SGHVS, CDR2 FQNEAQ. The CDR3 is 13 residues long. For TCR beta, libraries came from iRepertoire HTBI primers and Arm-PCR of CDR3 regions. TCRdb passed the multiplex PCR reads through MiXCR, listing each CDR3 protein once. The table lists 390,000 or so distinct CDR3 sequences, approximately 12% of them singletons. The same sample was also used in a study of T cells in Graves' hyperthyroidism and ophthalmopathy. As that report states: TCR CDR3 regions were first amplified by RT-PCR with HTBI primers.

The chain is built from TRBV7-8 and TRBJ1-5; D call uncertain. Specimen: peripheral blood mononuclear cells (PBMCs), collected at new diagnosis, from a patient treated with antithyroid drugs. This TCR came from a woman under 30 with Graves disease. CDR3 region: CASSLREVQPQHF. As DNA, the CDR3 is TGTGCCAGCAGCTTAAGAGAGGTTCAGCCCCAGCATTTT.